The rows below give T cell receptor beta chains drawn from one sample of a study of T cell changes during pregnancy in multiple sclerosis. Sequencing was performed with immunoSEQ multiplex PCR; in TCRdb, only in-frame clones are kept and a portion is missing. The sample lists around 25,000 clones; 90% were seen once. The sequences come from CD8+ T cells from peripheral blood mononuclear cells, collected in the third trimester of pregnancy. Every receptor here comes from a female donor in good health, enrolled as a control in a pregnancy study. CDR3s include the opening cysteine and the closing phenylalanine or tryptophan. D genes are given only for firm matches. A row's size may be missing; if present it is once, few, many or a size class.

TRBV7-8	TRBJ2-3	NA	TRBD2	TGTGCCAGCAGCCCAAAGCGGGAGGTGCGCACAGATACGCAGTATTTT	CASSPKREVRTDTQYF
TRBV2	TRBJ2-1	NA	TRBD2	TGTGCCAGCAGTCCCCCCGAACTAGCGCCCAATGAGCAGTTCTTC	CASSPPELAPNEQFF
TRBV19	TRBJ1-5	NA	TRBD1	TGTGCCAGTAGTAAGCCCCGGACAGGTAGCAATCAGCCCCAGCATTTT	CASSKPRTGSNQPQHF
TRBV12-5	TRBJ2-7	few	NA	TGTGCTAGTGGTTTCGAGTACTACGAGCAGTACTTC	CASGFEYYEQYF
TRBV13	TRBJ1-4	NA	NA	TGTGCCAGCCGTAAGCTAGGGGATGAAAAACTGTTTTTT	CASRKLGDEKLFF
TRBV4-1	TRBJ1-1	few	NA	TGCGCCAGCAGCCCAAGCGGAACTGAAGCTTTCTTT	CASSPSGTEAFF
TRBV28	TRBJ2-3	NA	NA	TGTGCCAGCAGTTCACTTACGGGGGAAGATACGCAGTATTTT	CASSSLTGEDTQYF
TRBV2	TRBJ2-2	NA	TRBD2	TGTGCCAGCAGTGACGGGGGGTTAGTCGTCACCGGGGAGCTGTTTTTT	CASSDGGLVVTGELFF
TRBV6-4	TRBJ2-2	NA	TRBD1	TGTGCCAGCTCCTGGGACAGGGACAGAAGCACCGGGGAGCTGTTTTTT	CASSWDRDRSTGELFF
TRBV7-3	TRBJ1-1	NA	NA	TGTGCCAGCAGCTCCGAAGAGGGGGAGAACACTGAAGCTTTCTTT	CASSSEEGENTEAFF
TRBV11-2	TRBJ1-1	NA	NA	TGTGCCAGCAGCTTAGACTCCGCTGAAGCTTTCTTT	CASSLDSAEAFF
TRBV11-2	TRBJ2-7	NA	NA	TGTGCCAGCAGCCCAACTGGGCCCTACGAGCAGTACTTC	CASSPTGPYEQYF
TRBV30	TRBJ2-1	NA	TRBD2	TGTGCCTACGACCTAGCGGGGGCCCCGGGGAATGAGCAGTTCTTC	CAYDLAGAPGNEQFF
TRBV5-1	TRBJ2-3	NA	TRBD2	TGCGCCAGCAGGTCCTCTTGGAGCGGGGGGTTCACAGATACGCAGTATTTT	CASRSSWSGGFTDTQYF
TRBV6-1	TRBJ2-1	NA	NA	TGTGCCAGCAGTGACTTACGGGGGGCGCCCTACAATGAGCAGTTCTTC	CASSDLRGAPYNEQFF
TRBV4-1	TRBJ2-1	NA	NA	TGCGCCACCAGGGGAGGGGTCAATGAGCAGTTCTTC	CATRGGVNEQFF
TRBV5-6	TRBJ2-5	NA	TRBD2	TGTGCCAGCAGAGGCGCGGGGGTCTTGGAGACCCAGTACTTC	CASRGAGVLETQYF
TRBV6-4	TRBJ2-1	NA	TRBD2	TGTGCCAGCAGTGTCCAAGTGGCTAGCGGGAGGGATGAGCAGTTCTTC	CASSVQVASGRDEQFF
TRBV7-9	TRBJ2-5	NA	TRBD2	TGTGCCAGCATCCTCGTTTTAGCGGGGGAGCAAGAGACCCAGTACTTC	CASILVLAGEQETQYF
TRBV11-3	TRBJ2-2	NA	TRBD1	TGTGCCAGCAGCTTAAGACAGGGGTTATCGGCCGGGGAGCTGTTTTTT	CASSLRQGLSAGELFF
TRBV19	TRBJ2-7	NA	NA	TGTGCCAGTCCCCCCCGGGGAAGAGATTCCGAGCAGTACTTC	CASPPRGRDSEQYF
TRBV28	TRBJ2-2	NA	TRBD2	TGTGCCAGCAGAGGGACTAGCGGGCGCTTGACCACCGGGGAGCTGTTTTTT	CASRGTSGRLTTGELFF
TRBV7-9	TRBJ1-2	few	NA	TGTGCCAGCAGCGATCCAGCGGATGGCTACACCTTC	CASSDPADGYTF
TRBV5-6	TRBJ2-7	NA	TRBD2	TGTGCCAGCAGCCCGAGTAGCGGGGGGTTGTCCTACGAGCAGTACTTC	CASSPSSGGLSYEQYF
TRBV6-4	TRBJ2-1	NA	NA	TGTGCCAGCAGTGACGGTGGCGGCACCAACAATGAGCAGTTCTTC	CASSDGGGTNNEQFF
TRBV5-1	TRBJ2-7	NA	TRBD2	TGCGCCAGCAGCTTCTCCGGGGGAGGGTTCTACGGGCAGTACTTC	CASSFSGGGFYGQYF
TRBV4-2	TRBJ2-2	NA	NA	TGTGCCAGCAGCCAATCCCAGACGAACACCGGGGAGCTGTTTTTT	CASSQSQTNTGELFF
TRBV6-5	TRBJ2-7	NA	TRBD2	TGTGCCAGCAGTTACGCTAGCGGGCCTCCCTACGAGCAGTACTTC	CASSYASGPPYEQYF
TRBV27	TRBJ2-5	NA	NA	TGTGCCAGCAGTTGGATAGCAAGGAAGGAGACCCAGTACTTC	CASSWIARKETQYF
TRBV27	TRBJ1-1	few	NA	TGTGCCAGCAGTTCCAAGACAGTTAACACTGAAGCTTTCTTT	CASSSKTVNTEAFF
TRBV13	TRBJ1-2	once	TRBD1	TGTGCCAGCAGCCCGGGACAGAACTATGGCTACACCTTC	CASSPGQNYGYTF
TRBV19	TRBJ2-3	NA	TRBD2	TGTGCCAGTAGCCCACATCTGGGACTAGCGGCGGCAGATACGCAGTATTTT	CASSPHLGLAAADTQYF
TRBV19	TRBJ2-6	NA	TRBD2	TGTGCCAGTAGTTGGACTAGCGGGAGTGTCTCTGGGGCCAACGTCCTGACTTTC	CASSWTSGSVSGANVLTF
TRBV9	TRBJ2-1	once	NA	TGTGCCAGCAGCGTATCAGGCGACAATGAGCAGTTCTTC	CASSVSGDNEQFF
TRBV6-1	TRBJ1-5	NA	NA	TGTGCCAGCAGCCCAGATAGGACAACAAATCAGCCCCAGCATTTT	CASSPDRTTNQPQHF
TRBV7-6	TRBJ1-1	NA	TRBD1	TGTGCCAGCAGCCACCGACAGGGGGAATCCACTGAAGCTTTCTTT	CASSHRQGESTEAFF
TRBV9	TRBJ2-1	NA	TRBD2	TGTGCCAGCAGCCTCCGGGGGGACTATGAGCAGTTCTTC	CASSLRGDYEQFF
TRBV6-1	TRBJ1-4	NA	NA	TGTGCCAGCAGCCGAGGAGAAGATTCGGAAAAACTGTTTTTT	CASSRGEDSEKLFF
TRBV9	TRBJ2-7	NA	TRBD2	TGTGCCAGCAGCGGCGAGCCTAGCGGGGGGCTCTACGAGCAGTACTTC	CASSGEPSGGLYEQYF
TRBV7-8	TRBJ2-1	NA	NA	TGTGCCAGCAGCTTTGGCGGGATTACCAATGAGCAGTTCTTC	CASSFGGITNEQFF
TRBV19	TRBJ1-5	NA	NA	TGTGCCACCCGGGAGGGTTATCAGCCCCAGCATTTT	CATREGYQPQHF
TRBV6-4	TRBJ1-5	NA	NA	TGTGCCAGCAGAGACACAGGGAGTCAGCCCCAGCATTTT	CASRDTGSQPQHF
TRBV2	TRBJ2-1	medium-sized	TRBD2	TGTGCCAGCAGTGGGGGGACTAGCGGGGGACCCTACAATGAGCAGTTCTTC	CASSGGTSGGPYNEQFF
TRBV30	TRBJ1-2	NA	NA	TGTGCCTGGAGAAGAGGGATCGGGGACTATGGCTACACCTTC	CAWRRGIGDYGYTF
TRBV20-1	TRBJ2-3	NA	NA	TGCAGTGCCAGACAGTCGGATACGCAGTATTTT	CSARQSDTQYF
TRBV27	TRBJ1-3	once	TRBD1	TGTGCCAGCGGGAAAGGGGGCGCTGGAAACACCATATATTTT	CASGKGGAGNTIYF
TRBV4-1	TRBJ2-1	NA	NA	TGCGCCAGCAGCCTCAGGTCAGGGCGCGGGGTACACAATGAGCAGTTCTTC	CASSLRSGRGVHNEQFF
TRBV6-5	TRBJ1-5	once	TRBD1	TGTGCCAGCACTAGTGGGACAGGGGTCCAGCCCCAGCATTTT	CASTSGTGVQPQHF
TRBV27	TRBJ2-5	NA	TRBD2	TGTGCCAGCAGCTCGACTAGCGGGGGGACGTACCAAGAGACCCAGTACTTC	CASSSTSGGTYQETQYF
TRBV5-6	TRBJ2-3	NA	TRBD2	TGTGCCAGCAGCTTGCTAGCGGACTACACAGATACGCAGTATTTT	CASSLLADYTDTQYF
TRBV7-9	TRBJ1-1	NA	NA	TGTGCCAGCAGCCCCACATTACAAGCGATAGGGGACACTGAAGCTTTCTTT	CASSPTLQAIGDTEAFF
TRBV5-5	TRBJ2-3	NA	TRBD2	TGTGCCAGCAGCTTCAGCGGGAGGGACACAGATACGCAGTATTTT	CASSFSGRDTDTQYF
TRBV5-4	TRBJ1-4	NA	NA	TGTGCCAGCGGGGGGGATAATGAAAAACTGTTTTTT	CASGGDNEKLFF